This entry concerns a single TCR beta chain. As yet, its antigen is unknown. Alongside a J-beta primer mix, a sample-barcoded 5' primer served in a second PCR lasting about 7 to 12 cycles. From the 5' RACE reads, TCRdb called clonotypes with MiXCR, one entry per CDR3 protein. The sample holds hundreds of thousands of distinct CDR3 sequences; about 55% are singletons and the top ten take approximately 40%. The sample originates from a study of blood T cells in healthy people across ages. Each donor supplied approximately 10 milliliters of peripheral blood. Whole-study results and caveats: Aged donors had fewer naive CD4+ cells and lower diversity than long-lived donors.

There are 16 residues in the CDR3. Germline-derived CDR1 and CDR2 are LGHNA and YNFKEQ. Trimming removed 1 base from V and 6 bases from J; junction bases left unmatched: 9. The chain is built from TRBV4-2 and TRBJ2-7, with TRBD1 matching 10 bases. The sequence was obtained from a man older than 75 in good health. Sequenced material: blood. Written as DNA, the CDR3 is TGTGCCAGCAGCCAAGCCGGGGGACAGGGGCTGGCCGAGCAGTACTTC. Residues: CASSQAGGQGLAEQYF.